These 31 T cell receptor beta chains were sequenced from one sample in a study of blood T cell repertoires in COVID-19. TCRdb's copy holds only in-frame clones and misses some; the assay was immunoSEQ multiplex PCR. The table lists approximately 240,000 clones, roughly 80% of them singletons. Sequencing was carried out using peripheral blood. The receptors were sampled from a woman of 80 years or more with active or convalescent COVID-19.

The CDR3 DNA follows: TGTGCCATCAGGGGGTTTTCGGAGGATGGCTACACCTTC. This sequence encodes CAIRGFSEDGYTF. The V call is TRBV10-3, the J call TRBJ1-2; D gene ambiguous. V was trimmed by 6 bases and J by 6 bases, leaving 14 bases between them. The CDR3 has 13 amino acids. Germline loops: CDR1 ENHRY, CDR2 SYGVKD.

Concerning this clone: One end of the junction does not line up with germline, which may come from a read error. CDR3 loop: CASDKNTEAFF. For the CDR3, the DNA is TGTGCCAGCGACAAGAACACCGAAGCTTTCTTT. This chain connects TRBV28 to TRBJ1-1; D not resolved. The length of the CDR3 is 11 residues. Per the germline V gene, CDR1 is MDHEN and CDR2 is SYDVKM.

V and J are TRBV7-9 and TRBJ2-7; tentative D call: TRBD1 (6 bases). Germline CDR1 SEHNR, CDR2 FQNEAQ (reference sequence). The germline V and J ends were trimmed by 6 bases and 3 bases, with 15 bases remaining between them. CDR3 length: 14 amino acids. The CDR3 is CASSPRDKYYEQYF. The CDR3 nucleotides read TGTGCCAGCAGTCCCCGGGACAAGTACTACGAGCAGTACTTC.

The V gene is TRBV2, the J gene TRBJ1-3; TRBD1 matches 7 bases. Trimming removed 4 bases from V and 4 bases from J; junction bases left unmatched: 7. The CDR3 sequence is 15 residues long. CDR1 is SNHLY and CDR2 is FYNNEI in the germline V gene. CDR3: CASSAATGTGNTIYF. The CDR3, as DNA: TGTGCCAGCAGTGCGGCGACAGGGACGGGAAACACCATATATTTT.

This sequence joins TRBV28 and TRBJ1-2; the D gene is possibly TRBD1 (5 bases). The CDR3 extends over 11 amino acids. Germline V gives CDR1 MDHEN, CDR2 SYDVKM. Trimming stripped 11 bases from V and 5 bases from J, with 12 bases between. Written as DNA, the CDR3 is TGTGCCGCGGGACGGAGGTATGGCTACACCTTC. Translated, it gives CAAGRRYGYTF.

The chain links TRBV14 to TRBJ1-1; D is undetermined. Germline-derived CDR1 and CDR2 are SGHDN and FVKESK. CDR3 length: 15 amino acids. Deletions cut 4 bases from V and 4 bases from J, with 16 bases between. CDR3 bases: TGTGCCAGCAGCCCTCTAGAGGGAAGGAGCACTGAAGCTTTCTTT. Protein sequence: CASSPLEGRSTEAFF.

V is TRBV5-1 and J is TRBJ1-5; 7 nucleotides align to TRBD1. The CDR3 runs 17 residues. Germline V lookup: CDR1 SGHRS, CDR2 YFSETQ. The V segment lost 4 bases and the J segment 4 bases; nucleotides outside the gene matches: 14. CDR3 amino acids: CASSPNFRDRRNQPQHF. DNA for the CDR3: TGCGCCAGCAGCCCTAACTTCCGGGACAGAAGAAATCAGCCCCAGCATTTT.

This clone was counted a few times. The chain uses TRBV18 and TRBJ1-1, with TRBD1 matching over 9 bases. The CDR3 runs 12 residues. V lost 3 bases to trimming and J lost 11 bases; unmatched junction nucleotides: 4. Germline V CDR1 and CDR2: KGHSH, LQKENI. CDR3 DNA: TGTGCCAGCTCACCCGGGACAGGGATCGCTTTCTTT. The encoded protein is CASSPGTGIAFF. Full variable domain (rest looked up from reference TRBV18 and TRBJ1-1): NAGVMQNPRHLVRRRGQEARLRCSPMKGHSHVYWYRQLPEEGLKFMVYLQKENIIDESGMPKERFSAEFPKEGPSILRIQQVVRGDSAAYFCASSPGTGIAFFGQGTRLTVV.

V is TRBV30 and J is TRBJ2-2; TRBD2 might be the D (6 bases). V lost 2 bases and J lost 4, with 14 bases in between. The germline V gene has CDR1 GTSNPN and CDR2 SVGIG (reference sequence). The CDR3 extends over 15 amino acids. The CDR3 sequence: CAWSRWGVGTGELFF. Here the CDR3 DNA reads TGTGCCTGGAGTAGGTGGGGGGTGGGCACCGGGGAGCTGTTTTTT.

The chain has TRBV15 and TRBJ2-5, with D possibly being TRBD2 (6 bases). There are 15 residues in the CDR3. Between the trimmed V and J ends, which lost 1 base and 2 bases, there was a span of 11 bases. CDR1 LNHNV and CDR2 YYDKDF come from the germline V gene (reference sequence). CDR3 coding DNA: TGTGCCACCAGCAGAGGGCTCGGGGGTCAAGAGACCCAGTACTTC. Protein product: CATSRGLGGQETQYF. Combining the CDR3 with reference TRBV15 and TRBJ2-5 gives the whole variable domain DAMVIQNPRYQVTQFGKPVTLSCSQTLNHNVMYWYQQKSSQAPKLLFHYYDKDFNNEADTPDNFQSRRPNTSFCFLDIRSPGLGDTAMYLCATSRGLGGQETQYFGPGTRLLVL.

The CDR3 DNA reads as TGTGCCAGCAGCGGATGGGGCCCTGACAGGGACCAAGATGGCTACACCTTC. This encodes CASSGWGPDRDQDGYTF. The chain employs TRBV9 and TRBJ1-2, with 7 bases fitting TRBD1. The CDR3 is 17 amino acids. Germline V CDR1 and CDR2: SGDLS, YYNGEE. Trimming removed 3 bases from V and 6 bases from J; junction bases left unmatched: 17.

The chain uses TRBV5-4 and TRBJ2-3, with a tentative D call TRBD2 (6 bases). This CDR3 contains 15 residues. CDR1 and CDR2 (germline): SGHNT, YYREEE (reference sequence). Trimming stripped 4 bases from V and 3 bases from J, with 15 bases between. CDR3 residues: CASSSPGRGTDTQYF. CDR3 DNA: TGTGCCAGCAGCAGCCCGGGCCGGGGGACAGATACGCAGTATTTT.

The DNA for the CDR3 is TGTGCCAGCAGTGCCGAAGGGGCAAATTCACCCCTCCACTTT. This gives the protein CASSAEGANSPLHF. The chain employs TRBV2 and TRBJ1-6, with D perhaps matching TRBD1 (5 bases). The germline V and J ends were trimmed by 4 bases and 7 bases, with 11 bases remaining between them. Germline CDR1 is SNHLY and CDR2 is FYNNEI. CDR3 length: 14 amino acids.

For the CDR3, the DNA is TGTGCCAGCACCGGACAGTTGAACACTGAAGCTTTCTTT. It encodes CASTGQLNTEAFF. The chain combines TRBV12-3 or TRBV12-4 with TRBJ1-1, with a possible D match to TRBD1 (6 bases). V lost 7 bases and J 0 bases, leaving 9 bases between the germline ends. The CDR3 totals 13 residues.

This chain links TRBV5-1 with TRBJ1-1, with TRBD1 as a possible D gene (5 bases). This CDR3 is 16 amino acids long. V dropped 0 bases and J dropped 4 bases, with 16 bases sitting between them. Germline CDR1 reads SGHRS; CDR2 reads YFSETQ. Here the CDR3 reads CASSLAGRSGGTEAFF. The CDR3, as DNA: TGCGCCAGCAGCTTGGCGGGCAGGTCCGGGGGCACTGAAGCTTTCTTT.

The gene calls are TRBV24-1 and TRBJ2-3, with D possibly being TRBD2 (5 bases). CDR1 is KGHDR, CDR2 SFDVKD, per germline. V lost 1 base and J 4 bases, leaving 23 bases between the germline ends. The CDR3 has 19 residues. The CDR3: CATSDFGFPAGGGADTQYF. The CDR3 DNA sequence: TGTGCCACCAGTGATTTTGGGTTCCCCGCGGGTGGTGGCGCAGATACGCAGTATTTT.

The chain has TRBV5-1 and TRBJ2-2; 7 bases align to TRBD2. V dropped 2 bases and J dropped 5; count of bases not matched to a gene: 6. In germline, CDR1 is SGHRS, CDR2 YFSETQ. CDR3 length equals 15 residues. The CDR3 DNA reads TGCGCCAGCAGCTTTGACCCGCGGGGGACCGGGGAGCTGTTTTTT. Translation: CASSFDPRGTGELFF.

This clone has a handful of counts. The rearrangement joins TRBV5-1 to TRBJ2-3, with 8 bases that match TRBD2. Germline lookup yields CDR1 SGHRS and CDR2 YFSETQ. The CDR3 totals 16 residues. The V gene end was trimmed by 0 bases and the J gene end by 2 bases; junction bases not matched to a gene: 5. The CDR3 region has the DNA TGCGCCAGCAGCTTGGGGAGCGGGAGTTTCACAGATACGCAGTATTTT. The encoded protein is CASSLGSGSFTDTQYF. Full variable domain (rest looked up from reference TRBV5-1 and TRBJ2-3): KAGVTQTPRYLIKTRGQQVTLSCSPISGHRSVSWYQQTPGQGLQFLFEYFSETQRNKGNFPGRFSGRQFSNSRSEMNVSTLELGDSALYLCASSLGSGSFTDTQYFGPGTRLTVL.

The J gene is TRBJ1-1, the V gene TRBV28; no clear D. From germline, CDR1 is MDHEN and CDR2 SYDVKM. The V gene lost 5 bases and the J gene lost 0 bases, with 13 bases spanning the gap. This CDR3 is built from 15 residues. The CDR3 reads CASSLVGTVNTEAFF. CDR3 coding DNA: TGTGCCAGCAGTCTAGTCGGAACGGTGAACACTGAAGCTTTCTTT.

The chain employs TRBV5-1 and TRBJ1-4; 7 nucleotides match TRBD1. V lost 10 bases, J lost 5 bases, and 11 bases stayed unmatched. The CDR3 consists of 14 residues. From germline, CDR1 is SGHRS and CDR2 YFSETQ. The CDR3 nucleotides are TGCGCCTCCAAAGAAACGGGACAGAATGAAAAACTGTTTTTT. Amino acid sequence: CASKETGQNEKLFF. The variable domain in full, completed from reference TRBV5-1 and TRBJ1-4, reads KAGVTQTPRYLIKTRGQQVTLSCSPISGHRSVSWYQQTPGQGLQFLFEYFSETQRNKGNFPGRFSGRQFSNSRSEMNVSTLELGDSALYLCASKETGQNEKLFFGSGTQLSVL.

The rearrangement uses TRBV28 and TRBJ1-4, with 8 bases that match TRBD1. V shed 3 bases and J 8 bases; nucleotides not matched to a gene: 5. The CDR3 consists of 14 residues. CDR1 MDHEN and CDR2 SYDVKM come from the germline V gene. CDR3 nucleotide sequence: TGTGCCAGCAGTTTGGGACAGGTGAACGAAAAACTGTTTTTT. Translation gives CASSLGQVNEKLFF.

The V gene is TRBV3-1 (or the pseudogene TRBV3-2), the J gene TRBJ2-3, with unresolved D. The CDR3 has 14 residues. CDR1 and CDR2 (germline): LGHDT, YNNKEL (reference sequence). Trimming shortened V by 0 bases and J by 1 base, and 5 bases separated the two germline ends. CDR3 loop: CASSQEYRTDTQYF. For the CDR3, the DNA is TGTGCCAGCAGCCAAGAGTATCGCACAGATACGCAGTATTTT.

The sample holds one count of this clone. The V and J genes are TRBV2 and TRBJ2-3, with no clear D. Per the germline V gene, CDR1 is SNHLY and CDR2 is FYNNEI. This CDR3 contains 13 residues. Trimming removed 6 bases from V and 1 base from J, with 8 bases in between. Here the CDR3 reads CASRGRGTDTQYF. For the CDR3, the DNA is TGTGCCAGCAGGGGCAGAGGCACAGATACGCAGTATTTT.

In nucleotides, the CDR3 is TGTGCCACCTCATTCCGGGAACCTAATTCACCCCTCCACTTT. Its protein product is CATSFREPNSPLHF. The genes are TRBV19 and TRBJ1-6; D remains unclear. The germline V gene encodes CDR1 LNHDA and CDR2 SQIVND (reference sequence). Trimming removed 10 bases at V and 6 bases at J, with 16 bases between. CDR3 length: 14 amino acids.

This clone was observed a few times. The chain is built from TRBV28 and TRBJ1-4, with TRBD1 as a possible D gene (5 bases). The germline V and J ends were trimmed by 5 bases and 5 bases, with 15 bases remaining between them. CDR1 and CDR2 (germline): MDHEN, SYDVKM. The CDR3 has 15 amino acids. The CDR3 protein is CASSPSGGENEKLFF. Written as DNA, the CDR3 is TGTGCCAGCAGTCCATCGGGGGGGGAAAATGAAAAACTGTTTTTT. The variable domain in full, completed from reference TRBV28 and TRBJ1-4, reads DVKVTQSSRYLVKRTGEKVFLECVQDMDHENMFWYRQDPGLGLRLIYFSYDVKMKEKGDIPEGYSVSREKKERFSLILESASTNQTSMYLCASSPSGGENEKLFFGSGTQLSVL.

The chain uses TRBV10-2 and TRBJ1-6, with no clear D. The CDR3 extends over 15 amino acids. Germline CDR1 and CDR2: WSHSY and SAAADI. Trimming cost V 8 bases and J 4 bases, with 15 bases left between them. CDR3 amino acids: CASLGRSGYNSPLHF. The CDR3 DNA follows: TGCGCCAGCCTGGGGAGGTCAGGTTATAATTCACCCCTCCACTTT.

The rearrangement joins TRBV4-2 to TRBJ2-1; 8 bases fit TRBD2. Trimming removed 4 bases from V and 6 bases from J; junction bases left unmatched: 14. CDR3 length: 17 residues. Looked up from germline, CDR1 is LGHNA and CDR2 is YNFKEQ. The CDR3 sequence: CASSPGAGGVRPNEQFF. Here the CDR3 DNA reads TGTGCCAGCAGCCCAGGGGCGGGGGGAGTCCGCCCCAATGAGCAGTTCTTC.

The gene calls are TRBV6-1 and TRBJ1-3; a weak D match, TRBD1 (6 bases). V gave up 3 bases and J gave up 3 bases, with 15 bases separating them. The CDR3 loop spans 16 amino acids. The germline CDR1 and CDR2 sequences are MNHNS and SASEGT. The CDR3 here is CASSERGGFFGNTIYF. The CDR3 DNA follows: TGTGCCAGCAGTGAGAGGGGGGGGTTTTTTGGAAACACCATATATTTT.

This chain connects TRBV5-4 to TRBJ2-5; D gene uncertain. Germline values: CDR1 SGHNT, CDR2 YYREEE (reference sequence). V lost 2 bases to trimming and J lost 1 base, with 12 bases between them. CDR3 length: 15 residues. In DNA, the CDR3 is TGTGCCAGCAGCTTCACCAGGTACCCCCAAGAGACCCAGTACTTC. Its translation is CASSFTRYPQETQYF.

The CDR3 reads CASTVYGTSGSNEQFF. As DNA, the CDR3 is TGTGCCAGCACCGTCTACGGGACTAGCGGGAGCAATGAGCAGTTCTTC. The rearrangement uses TRBV3-1 (or the pseudogene TRBV3-2) and TRBJ2-1, with 14 bases matching TRBD2. The CDR3 loop spans 16 amino acids. V was pared by 7 bases and J by 6 bases, with 8 bases of the junction left unmatched. CDR1 and CDR2 from the germline V gene are LGHDT and YNNKEL (reference sequence).

The rearrangement links TRBV2 to TRBJ2-7; the D gene is possibly TRBD1 (9 bases). V was cut by 9 bases and J by 3 bases, with 15 bases left in between. CDR1 SNHLY and CDR2 FYNNEI come from the germline V gene. The CDR3 is 13 residues long. As DNA, the CDR3 is TGTGCCAGTAGCGGGACAGGGAACTACGAGCAGTACTTC. It encodes CASSGTGNYEQYF. Looking up the rest from reference TRBV2 and TRBJ2-7 gives the full variable domain: EPEVTQTPSHQVTQMGQEVILRCVPISNHLYFYWYRQILGQKVEFLVSFYNNEISEKSEIFDDQFSVERPDGSNFTLKIRSTKLEDSAMYFCASSGTGNYEQYFGPGTRLTVT.